Included here is one TCR beta chain sequence, with context. Sequencing used immunoSEQ multiplex PCR; TCRdb keeps in-frame clones, though not all of them. The data show 140,000 or so clones, about 90% seen once. The sample originates from a study of blood T cell repertoires in COVID-19. CDR3 length: 14 amino acids. After removal of 7 bases from V and 4 bases from J, the junction contained 7 bases not matched to a gene. CDR1 and CDR2 from the germline V gene are MNHEY and SVGAGI. The J gene is TRBJ2-3, the V gene TRBV6-5; 8 bases line up with TRBD2. Sequenced: peripheral blood. The receptor was derived from a woman in her 50s with acute or convalescent COVID-19. Written as DNA, the CDR3 is TGTGCCAGCACCCGGGGGGGCTTGGCAGATACGCAGTATTTT. Its translation is CASTRGGLADTQYF.